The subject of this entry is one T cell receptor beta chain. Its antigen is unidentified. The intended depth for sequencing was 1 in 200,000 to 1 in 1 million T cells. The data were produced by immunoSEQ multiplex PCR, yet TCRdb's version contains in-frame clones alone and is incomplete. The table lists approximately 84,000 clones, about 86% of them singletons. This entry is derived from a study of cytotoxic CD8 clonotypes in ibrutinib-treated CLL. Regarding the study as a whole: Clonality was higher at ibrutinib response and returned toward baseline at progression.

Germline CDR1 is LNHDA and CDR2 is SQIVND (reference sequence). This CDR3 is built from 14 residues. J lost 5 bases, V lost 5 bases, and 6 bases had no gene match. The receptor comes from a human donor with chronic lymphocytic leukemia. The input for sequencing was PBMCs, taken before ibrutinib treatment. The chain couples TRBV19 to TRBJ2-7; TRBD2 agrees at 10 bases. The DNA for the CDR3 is TGTGCCAGTAGTGTCACCGGGACTAGCGACGAGCAGTACTTC. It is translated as CASSVTGTSDEQYF. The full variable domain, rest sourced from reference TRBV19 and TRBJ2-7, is DGGITQSPKYLFRKEGQNVTLSCEQNLNHDAMYWYRQDPGQGLRLIYYSQIVNDFQKGDIAEGYSVSREKKESFPLTVTSAQKNPTAFYLCASSVTGTSDEQYFGPGTRLTVT.